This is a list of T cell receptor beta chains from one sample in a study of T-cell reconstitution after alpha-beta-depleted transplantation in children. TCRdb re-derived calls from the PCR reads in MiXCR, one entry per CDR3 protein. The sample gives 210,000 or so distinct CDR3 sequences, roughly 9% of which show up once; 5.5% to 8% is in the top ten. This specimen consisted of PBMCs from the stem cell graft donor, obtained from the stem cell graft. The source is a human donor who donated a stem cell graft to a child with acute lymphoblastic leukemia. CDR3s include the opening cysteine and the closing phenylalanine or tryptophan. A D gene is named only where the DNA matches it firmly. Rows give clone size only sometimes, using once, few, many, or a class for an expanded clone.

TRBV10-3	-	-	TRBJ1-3	TGTGCCACCAAATCGACGGACTCTGGAAACACCATATATTTT	CATKSTDSGNTIYF
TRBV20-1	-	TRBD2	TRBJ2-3	TGCAGTGCTAGTAGGCCCCCCGGGAGCGGGGGGGCGGGAGATACGCAGTATTTT	CSASRPPGSGGAGDTQYF
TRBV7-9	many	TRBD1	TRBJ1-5	TGTGCCAGCAGCTTATTTGGGACAGGTGCCAATCAGCCCCAGCATTTT	CASSLFGTGANQPQHF
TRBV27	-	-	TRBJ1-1	TGTGCCAGCAGTTTTGCTGGAAGGAGGGTCACTGAAGCTTTCTTT	CASSFAGRRVTEAFF
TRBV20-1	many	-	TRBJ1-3	TGCAGTGCTAGGTCTGGGGGGCCTGGAAACACCATATATTTT	CSARSGGPGNTIYF
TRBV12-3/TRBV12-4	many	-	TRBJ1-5	TGTGCCAGCAGTTCGGGGTCCTTCAATCAGCCCCAGCATTTT	CASSSGSFNQPQHF
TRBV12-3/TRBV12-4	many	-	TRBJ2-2	TGTGCCAGCAGGGTTAGGCCCGGGGAGCTGTTTTTT	CASRVRPGELFF
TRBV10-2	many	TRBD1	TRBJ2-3	TGCGCCAGCTCCCCGGGACAGAGGGGATTTCAGTATTTT	CASSPGQRGFQYF
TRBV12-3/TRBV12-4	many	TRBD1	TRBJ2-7	TGTGCCAGCAGACCAGACAGGGGGGAGCAGTACTTC	CASRPDRGEQYF
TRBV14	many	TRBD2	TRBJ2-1	TGTGCCAGCAGCCGCGGGGGGTCTTACAATGAGCAGTTCTTC	CASSRGGSYNEQFF
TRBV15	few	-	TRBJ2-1	TGTGCCACCAGCAGCGGGGTCTACAATGAGCAGTTCTTC	CATSSGVYNEQFF
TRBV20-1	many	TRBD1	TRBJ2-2	TGCAGTGCTGCTAGGGGGCTCGGGGAGCTGTTTTTT	CSAARGLGELFF
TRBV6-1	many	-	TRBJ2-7	TGTGCCAGCAGCCGATGGAACAGGGTAGGGGACTCCTACGAGCAGTACTTC	CASSRWNRVGDSYEQYF
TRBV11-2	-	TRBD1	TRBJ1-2	TGTGCCAGCAGCTTAGGGACAGGGGGCGGCGGCTACACCTTC	CASSLGTGGGGYTF
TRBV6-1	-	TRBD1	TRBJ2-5	TGTGCCAGCAAACAACGCAGGGGGCCAGGAGAGACCCAGTACTTC	CASKQRRGPGETQYF
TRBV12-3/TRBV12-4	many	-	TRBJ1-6	TGTGCCAGCAGATATTCAGGTCAGGGATTTCGTTCACCCCTCCACTTT	CASRYSGQGFRSPLHF
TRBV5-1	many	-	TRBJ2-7	TGCGCCAGCAGCTTGGTGGTGGAAAACGGGCAGTACTTC	CASSLVVENGQYF
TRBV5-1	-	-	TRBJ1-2	TGCGCCAGCAGCTTGGGAGGCGTCAGTAACTATGGCTACACCTTC	CASSLGGVSNYGYTF
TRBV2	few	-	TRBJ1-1	TGTGCCAGCAGCCGGGACATTTCTGAAGCTTTCTTT	CASSRDISEAFF
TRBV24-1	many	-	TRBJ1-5	TGTGCCACCAGGAGGGGCTGGGGCAATCAGCCCCAGCATTTT	CATRRGWGNQPQHF
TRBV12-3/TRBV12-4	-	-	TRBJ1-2	TGTGCCAGCAGCCCGGGGAGGGCTAACTATGGCTACACCTTC	CASSPGRANYGYTF
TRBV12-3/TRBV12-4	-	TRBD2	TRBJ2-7	TGTGCCAGCGCTTGGGAGGGCGAGCAGTACTTC	CASAWEGEQYF
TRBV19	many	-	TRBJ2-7	TGTGCCAGTAGTATAGAACAGGGCTACGAGCAGTACTTC	CASSIEQGYEQYF
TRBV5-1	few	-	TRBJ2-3	TGCGCCAGCAGCTTGGGGACAGTGAGCACAGATACGCAGTATTTT	CASSLGTVSTDTQYF
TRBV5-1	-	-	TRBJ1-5	TGCGCCAGCAGTTCGGACGGGTATAGCAATCAGCCCCAGCATTTT	CASSSDGYSNQPQHF
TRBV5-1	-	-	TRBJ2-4	TGCGCCAGCATCACACCCCTAGCCAAAAACATTCAGTACTTC	CASITPLAKNIQYF
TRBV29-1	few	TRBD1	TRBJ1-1	TGCAGCGCCGGACGGGACAGGGACACTGAAGCTTTCTTT	CSAGRDRDTEAFF
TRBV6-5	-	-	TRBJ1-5	TGTGCCAGCAGTTACTCGTCAGGAGGTAATCAGCCCCAGCATTTT	CASSYSSGGNQPQHF